What follows is one TCR beta chain and its context. Its target is not known. The data stem from a study of cytomegalovirus exposure and HLA in healthy donors. Study outcomes and limitations: Earlier findings revealed that most TCR beta V segments proved productive either about 87% or about 30% of the time.

The PCR used 60 Vbeta and 13 Jbeta primers. Measured with immunoSEQ multiplex PCR; TCRdb has only the in-frame clones, and not every one. The data show some 65,000 clones, around 68% seen once. Sequenced material: PBMCs. The TCR sequence derives from a woman aged 25 to 39 in good health and CMV-seronegative.

The CDR3: CASSPGTTENTEAFF. In DNA, the CDR3 is TGCGCCAGCAGCCCCGGGACAACTGAGAACACTGAAGCTTTCTTT. The chain recombines TRBV4-1 with TRBJ1-1; tentatively, D is TRBD1 (6 bases). CDR3 size: 15 residues. Trimming cost V 4 bases and J 1 base, with 13 bases left between them. Germline CDR1 is MGHRA and CDR2 is YSYEKL.